These T cell receptor beta chains were read from a single sample in a study of human T cells and chemical hapten exposure. One entry per CDR3 protein, called by TCRdb with MiXCR from the RACE reads. Of some 110,000 distinct CDR3 sequences in the sample, about 10% are singletons; the top ten hold roughly 2.3%. Material: whole blood, obtained in connection with sensitization to the hapten diphenylcyclopropenone (DPC). The receptor set was obtained from a woman aged 45-59 years with alopecia areata. Some clones in this sample may be carry-over from other donors' samples. Each CDR3 is given with its conserved first and last residue. Fields, in order: V gene, CDR3 protein.

TRBV7-9 CAGGHEVETDTQYF
TRBV20-1 CSARPYVGGSSYEQYF
TRBV20-1 CSATKTGESDTEAFF
TRBV6-1 CAVWGRGETQYF
TRBV2 CASSGVQASGNTIYF
TRBV3-1 CASSHSGRFYTQYF
TRBV6-6 CASSYSGSKGETQYF
TRBV20-1 CSATTGSNQPQHF
TRBV7-2 CASSLRGLAAYNEQFF
TRBV6-5 CASSLSSPLTDTQYF
TRBV10-3 CAISELAGGRAEQFF
TRBV25-1 CASSELPGELFF
TRBV12-3/TRBV12-4 CASTHRTVNQPQHF
TRBV29-1 CSVAPEAFF
TRBV24-1 CATGEPSGGYNEQFF
TRBV30 CAWSANRAETQYF
TRBV5-1 CASSPSGGAGDTQYF
TRBV7-9 CASSLAQRTDTQYF
TRBV13 CASSRLTGGLGDEAFF
TRBV20-1 CSARATSVETQYF
TRBV10-3 CAISESIADTQYF
TRBV20-1 CSARARDSSSYNSPLHF
TRBV20-1 CSARAAGGTDTQYF
TRBV29-1 CSVAGYNQPQNF
TRBV28 CGGFSGNQPQHF
TRBV6-2/TRBV6-3 CASSSVGGIQPQHF
TRBV25-1 CASSEGGADTQYF
TRBV7-8 CASSYHRTQGSTEAFF
TRBV11-2 CASSPPGASSYNEQFF
TRBV5-6 CANAISTGIDSGNTIYF
TRBV15 CATSRRTGNNSPLNF
TRBV6-2/TRBV6-3 CATLGGQSSYNEQFF
TRBV7-2 CASSLARNYGYTF
TRBV24-1 CATSDPDRGWGEQYF
TRBV10-3 CAISDGENSPLHF
TRBV30 CAWSTRGRNEQFF
TRBV3-1 CASSHRNSGNTIYF
TRBV10-3 CAISAVTGELFF
TRBV5-4 CASRIGGTLTDTQYF
TRBV28 CASSLIGQGSLYEQYF
TRBV2 CASGVAEAFF
TRBV11-2 CASSPAGGYNEQFF
TRBV3-1 CASSQARGYEQYF
TRBV25-1 CASSEILISGANVLTF
TRBV12-3/TRBV12-4 CASSRDRNYGYTF
TRBV5-1 CASSSVQPGSYEQYF
TRBV5-5 CASSLPTVSTDTQYF
TRBV7-9 CASSRPGPYEQYF
TRBV29-1 CSTVDSRGYEQYF
TRBV11-3 CASSLIATGGQGEQFF
TRBV20-1 CSASGDRSREQYF
TRBV5-1 CASSLSGTGELFF
TRBV25-1 CARAQTGDNEQFF